This T cell receptor beta chain appears in the sequencing data of a study of blood T cell repertoires in COVID-19. Study in general: The study drew acute and convalescent COVID-19 samples from the United States, Italy and Spain. T cells, B-cell-depleted T cells, or PBMCs supplied cDNA or gDNA.

In the original workflow: Reference gene primer amplification gave nucleated cell count estimates. Some clones are missing from TCRdb's copy, which holds only in-frame ones; the method was immunoSEQ multiplex PCR. The D gene and trimming were derived from the DNA, and the V and J assignments and clone size from that table. This table holds 150,000 to 200,000 clones, 82% found once. CDR1 and CDR2 from the germline V gene are SGHVS and FQNEAQ. Trimming left V 4 bases short and J 6 bases short, with 16 bases between. The CDR3 has 15 amino acids. This chain links TRBV7-8 with TRBJ1-5, with D maybe TRBD1 (5 bases). What was sequenced was peripheral blood. This clonotype originated in a woman aged 25 to 45 with acute or convalescent COVID-19. DNA of the CDR3: TGTGCCAGCAGCTCGAGGAGGGGTGTAAGTCAGCCCCAGCATTTT. Translated, it gives CASSSRRGVSQPQHF.